The 18 T cell receptor beta chains reported below all come from one sample, sequenced in a study of molecular identifiers for immune sequencing clone quantification (dated by TCRdb to about 2018). Receptors were amplified or captured by PCR. Sequencer: NextSeq 500. Starting from the raw public reads, TCRdb applied fastp trimming at Q25, assembled clones with MiXCR and retained in-frame beta chains. CDR3 protein sequences are deduplicated, and each keeps its most common genes and DNA. For this sample the table gives about 86,000 distinct CDR3 sequences, of which about 23% were detected only once. In total, the top ten clones hold 0.6% to 0.9% of the sample. Specimen: naive CD8+ T cells from blood, with Jurkat cell RNA spiked in. Sample cell subset or site, as interpreted from the label and publication: FACS-sorted CD8+CD4-CCR7+CD45RA+ naive T cells. These receptors all come from a human donor in good health. Some libraries in this study had Jurkat cell RNA spiked in.

This clonotype was picked up a small number of times. The genes are TRBV29-1 and TRBJ2-7; D is possibly TRBD1 (6 bases). Trimming cost V 5 bases and J 1 base, with 15 bases left between them. The CDR3 contains 14 residues. Germline V gives CDR1 SQVTM, CDR2 ANQGSEA. CDR3 DNA sequence: TGCAGCGTTCAAGGGGGTCAGACATCCTACGAGCAGTACTTC. Its translation is CSVQGGQTSYEQYF.

At least ten counts were recorded for this clonotype. The chain is built from TRBV20-1 and TRBJ2-3; D might be TRBD2 (6 bases). V was trimmed by 6 bases and J by 10 bases, leaving 14 bases between them. The length of the CDR3 is 11 residues. Looked up from germline, CDR1 is DFQATT and CDR2 is SNEGSKA (reference sequence). CDR3: CSATLAIAQYF. The CDR3 nucleotides are TGCAGTGCGACCCTAGCGATTGCGCAGTATTTT.

V is TRBV27 and J is TRBJ2-7, with 7 positions matching TRBD2. Germline-derived CDR1 and CDR2 are MNHEY and SMNVEV (reference sequence). The CDR3 has 14 residues. V shed 6 bases and J 2 bases; nucleotides not matched to a gene: 7. The CDR3 nucleotides read TGTGCCAGCAGGGGGGGGACTGCAACCTACGAGCAGTACTTC. Protein product: CASRGGTATYEQYF.

In regard to this clonotype: This may arise from a read error, as a much more abundant clone is one base away. The chain employs TRBV5-6 and TRBJ2-7, with 9 bases identical to TRBD2. CDR3 length: 14 amino acids. Germline V gene lookup returns CDR1 SGHDT and CDR2 YYEEEE. CDR3 amino acids: CASILGGRAGEQYF. The CDR3, as DNA: TGTGCCAGCATCTTGGGCGGGAGGGCCGGGGAGCAGTACTTC.

This clonotype was recorded at least ten times. The chain employs TRBV6-5 and TRBJ1-4, with D possibly TRBD1 on 6 matching bases. V was clipped by 3 bases and J by 8 bases, with 16 bases between them. The CDR3 loop spans 15 amino acids. In germline, CDR1 is MNHEY, CDR2 SVGAGI. The CDR3 sequence is CASSYGEGVGEKLFF. The CDR3 DNA follows: TGTGCCAGCAGTTATGGGGAGGGGGTCGGCGAAAAACTGTTTTTT.

This clonotype was picked up many times. The chain has TRBV29-1 and TRBJ2-3; the match to TRBD1 covers 7 bases. From germline, CDR1 is SQVTM and CDR2 ANQGSEA. J lost 3 bases, V lost 4 bases, and 7 bases had no gene match. The length of the CDR3 is 14 residues. The CDR3 protein is CSVVTGVGTDTQYF. The CDR3 coding sequence is TGCAGCGTTGTTACAGGGGTCGGGACAGATACGCAGTATTTT.

This clonotype was counted many times. The V call is TRBV18, the J call TRBJ2-7; TRBD2 matches at 13 bases. The CDR3 loop spans 18 amino acids. Unmatched junction bases numbered 10, after V lost 5 bases and J lost 0 bases. Germline V gene lookup returns CDR1 KGHSH and CDR2 LQKENI. CDR3 coding DNA: TGTGCCAGCTCATCCGGGACTAGCGGGGTAAGGAGCTCCTACGAGCAGTACTTC. This gives the protein CASSSGTSGVRSSYEQYF.

This clonotype appeared many times. CDR3 loop: CASSLVGRELFF. The CDR3 DNA sequence: TGTGCCAGCAGCTTGGTCGGCAGGGAACTGTTTTTT. V and J are TRBV5-6 and TRBJ1-4, with D perhaps matching TRBD1 (5 bases). This CDR3 region has 12 residues. Germline loops: CDR1 SGHDT, CDR2 YYEEEE. V gave up 0 bases and J gave up 12 bases, with 9 bases separating them.

This clonotype appeared many times. The CDR3 region is CASSTILGLYGELFF. CDR3 nucleotides: TGTGCCAGCAGTACGATTCTCGGACTCTACGGGGAGCTGTTTTTT. This chain links TRBV28 with TRBJ2-2; TRBD2 might be the D (5 bases). This CDR3 has 15 residues. Germline CDR1 MDHEN, CDR2 SYDVKM. Trimming shortened V by 5 bases and J by 7 bases, and 17 bases separated the two germline ends.

This clonotype has at least ten counts. The V call is TRBV30, the J call TRBJ2-7; D unresolved. This CDR3 spans 13 amino acids. CDR1 and CDR2 from the germline V gene are GTSNPN and SVGIG (reference sequence). V gave up 2 bases and J gave up 3 bases, with 11 bases separating them. The CDR3 reads CAWSMDRDYEQYF. CDR3 DNA sequence: TGTGCCTGGAGTATGGACCGAGACTACGAGCAGTACTTC.

This CDR3 reads CASSQRTEKLFF. CDR3 in DNA: TGTGCCAGCAGCCAACGTACCGAAAAACTGTTTTTT. This chain connects TRBV7-9 to TRBJ1-4, with no clear D. This CDR3 region has 12 residues. Germline assignment: CDR1 SEHNR and CDR2 FQNEAQ (reference sequence). V was cut by 5 bases and J by 8 bases, with 9 bases left in between.

V usage is TRBV10-3 and J usage is TRBJ2-5; D may match TRBD1 or TRBD2 (7 bases each). Germline-derived CDR1 and CDR2 are ENHRY and SYGVKD. V lost 10 bases and J 2 bases, leaving 14 bases between the germline ends. The CDR3 sequence is 13 residues long. CDR3 protein: CATQGGVQETQYF. CDR3 bases: TGTGCCACCCAGGGGGGGGTACAAGAGACCCAGTACTTC.

This clonotype appeared a few times. V is TRBV7-9 and J is TRBJ2-7, with unresolved D. V lost 5 bases to trimming and J lost 5 bases, with 13 bases between them. The CDR3 consists of 13 residues. Looked up from germline, CDR1 is SEHNR and CDR2 is FQNEAQ (reference sequence). The DNA of the CDR3 is TGTGCCAGCAGCCCGAATCGGTGGGACGAGCAGTACTTC. It codes for CASSPNRWDEQYF.

On this clonotype: This may arise from a read error, as a much more abundant clone is one base away. This chain links TRBV6-6 with TRBJ2-1, with 7 bases that match TRBD2. Germline-derived CDR1 and CDR2 are MNHNY and SVGAGI (reference sequence). This CDR3 region has 15 residues. CDR3 DNA sequence: TGTGCCATCAGTTATAAGGTGGGAGGGCCCAATGAGCAGTTCTTC. It encodes CAISYKVGGPNEQFF.

A few counts support this clonotype. The chain has TRBV11-2 and TRBJ1-2, with no clear D. The V gene's germline CDR1 is SGHAT and CDR2 FQNNGV. V lost 1 base to trimming and J lost 4 bases, with 10 bases between them. The CDR3 covers 14 residues. The CDR3 protein is CASSLGSGFYGYTF. The CDR3 DNA reads TGTGCCAGCAGCTTAGGCTCCGGTTTCTATGGCTACACCTTC.

This clonotype was seen many times. The chain recombines TRBV10-2 with TRBJ1-5; D is undetermined. This CDR3 is built from 14 residues. Trimming removed 8 bases at V and 2 bases at J, with 13 bases between. Per the germline V gene, CDR1 is WSHSY and CDR2 is SAAADI. The CDR3 DNA sequence: TGCGCCAGCGGCGGCGAAATGGGCAATCAGCCCCAGCATTTT. It translates to CASGGEMGNQPQHF.

This clonotype was detected ten times or more. This chain links TRBV7-9 with TRBJ1-5; D not certain. This CDR3 is 14 amino acids long. Deletions cut 1 base from V and 5 bases from J, with 9 bases between. The V gene's germline CDR1 is SEHNR and CDR2 FQNEAQ (reference sequence). CDR3 residues: CASSLGADDQPQHF. CDR3 nucleotide sequence: TGTGCCAGCAGCTTAGGGGCAGATGATCAGCCCCAGCATTTT.

The rearrangement joins TRBV12-5 to TRBJ2-1; TRBD2 aligns across 13 bases. The germline gives CDR1 LGHNT, CDR2 FRNRAP. The ends lost 6 bases at V and 1 base at J; junction bases unmatched: 15. The CDR3 runs 20 residues. The CDR3 region has the DNA TGTGCTAGTGGAGGGGAGCGACTAGCGGGAGGCCCACTGTCCTACAATGAGCAGTTCTTC. It translates to CASGGERLAGGPLSYNEQFF.